These 29 T cell receptor beta chains came from one sample sequenced in a study of post-analysis software for immune sequencing data. The TCR beta cDNA libraries carried unique molecular identifiers. TCRdb reprocessed the PCR reads via MiXCR and lists one record per CDR3 protein. Here the sample spans around 710,000 distinct CDR3 sequences, roughly 50% being singletons. General study results and limits: Four or five TRBV segments, TRBV5-6, TRBV5-1 and TRBV20-1 among them, were found more frequent in patients than controls.

Their antigen targets remain unknown. The specimen sequenced was blood. The origin of the receptors is a girl aged 10-17 years with multiple sclerosis.

The J gene is TRBJ2-7, the V gene TRBV7-2; 9 nucleotides match TRBD2. V lost 6 bases and J lost 3; bases outside the gene matches: 9. The CDR3 runs 15 residues. The germline CDR1 and CDR2 sequences are SGHTA and FQGNSA. CDR3 sequence reads: CASRVAGAGIYEQYF. In DNA form, the CDR3 reads TGTGCCAGCAGGGTAGCGGGAGCTGGGATCTACGAGCAGTACTTC. The entire variable domain, with the rest obtained from reference TRBV7-2 and TRBJ2-7, is as follows: GAGVSQSPSNKVTEKGKDVELRCDPISGHTALYWYRQSLGQGLEFLIYFQGNSAPDKSGLPSDRFSAERTGGSVSTLTIQRTQQEDSAVYLCASRVAGAGIYEQYFGPGTRLTVT.

This clonotype was seen many times. V is TRBV6-2 or TRBV6-3 and J is TRBJ1-2; a possible D gene is TRBD1 (5 bases). In germline, CDR1 is MNHEY, CDR2 SVGEGT. The CDR3 loop spans 12 amino acids. Between the trimmed V and J ends, which lost 6 bases and 4 bases, there was a span of 9 bases. The CDR3 reads CASRETAYGYTF. As DNA, the CDR3 is TGTGCCAGCAGGGAGACAGCCTATGGCTACACCTTC.

The rearrangement joins TRBV5-1 to TRBJ2-3; the match to TRBD2 covers 7 bases. With V trimmed by 5 bases and J by 2 bases, 8 bases remained unmatched. This CDR3 is 15 amino acids long. Germline V lookup: CDR1 SGHRS, CDR2 YFSETQ. CDR3 nucleotide sequence: TGCGCCAGCAGGGGAGGCGGGGGAGACACAGATACGCAGTATTTT. This codes for CASRGGGGDTDTQYF. Drawing the rest from reference TRBV5-1 and TRBJ2-3, the complete variable domain is KAGVTQTPRYLIKTRGQQVTLSCSPISGHRSVSWYQQTPGQGLQFLFEYFSETQRNKGNFPGRFSGRQFSNSRSEMNVSTLELGDSALYLCASRGGGGDTDTQYFGPGTRLTVL.

The genes are TRBV4-3 and TRBJ2-1; no definite D call. V was cut by 3 bases and J by 3 bases, with 12 bases left in between. CDR3 length: 15 residues. CDR1 LGHNA and CDR2 YSLEER come from the germline V gene. The CDR3, as DNA: TGCGCCAGCAGCCAGTTACCGATAGGCTACAATGAGCAGTTCTTC. Its translation is CASSQLPIGYNEQFF.

V gene TRBV3-1 combines with J gene TRBJ2-7, with 8 bases fitting TRBD1. CDR3 length: 14 residues. The germline V gene has CDR1 LGHDT and CDR2 YNNKEL (reference sequence). Unmatched junction bases numbered 6, after V lost 3 bases and J lost 5 bases. CDR3 sequence (DNA): TGTGCCAGCAGCCAGTCGACAGGGGTCGACGAGCAGTACTTC. Its translation is CASSQSTGVDEQYF.

CDR3 sequence reads: CSASSPAGATYPYEQYF. Written as DNA, the CDR3 is TGCAGTGCTAGTTCACCAGCGGGAGCTACCTACCCCTACGAGCAGTACTTC. V is TRBV20-1 and J is TRBJ2-7; the match to TRBD2 covers 8 bases. The germline V gene encodes CDR1 DFQATT and CDR2 SNEGSKA (reference sequence). V lost 3 bases to trimming and J lost 2 bases; unmatched junction nucleotides: 15. The CDR3 is made up of 17 amino acids.

This clonotype was picked up a small number of times. V is TRBV12-3 or TRBV12-4 and J is TRBJ2-7, with D perhaps TRBD1 or TRBD2 (6 bases each). Trimming stripped 4 bases from V and 7 bases from J, with 14 bases between. The CDR3 has 13 residues. CDR3 sequence: CASSSGGLREQYF. The CDR3 DNA reads TGTGCCAGCAGTTCTGGGGGGCTAAGGGAGCAGTACTTC.

The chain uses TRBV4-2 and TRBJ2-4, with a possible D match to TRBD1 (8 bases). Germline CDR1 reads LGHNA; CDR2 reads YNFKEQ. The V end lost 5 bases, the J end lost 8 bases, and 13 bases lay between the germline ends. This CDR3 is 13 amino acids long. The CDR3 region has the DNA TGTGCCAGCAGCTATACAGGGGGGGACATTCAGTACTTC. This gives the protein CASSYTGGDIQYF.

Here the CDR3 reads CATSDLGRGQQYF. CDR3 bases: TGTGCCACCAGTGATTTGGGGAGGGGGCAGCAGTACTTC. This chain uses TRBV24-1 with TRBJ2-5; D possibly matches TRBD1 or TRBD2 (7 bases each). This CDR3 has 13 amino acids. V shed 0 bases and J shed 11 bases, with 12 bases lying between them. From germline, CDR1 is KGHDR and CDR2 SFDVKD.

V gene TRBV7-8 combines with J gene TRBJ2-7; 9 nucleotides match TRBD1. Trimming took 4 bases from V and 3 from J; bases not matched to a gene: 10. The CDR3 is 16 residues long. From germline, CDR1 is SGHVS and CDR2 FQNEAQ. CDR3 protein: CASSSIVRDRDYEQYF. Here the CDR3 DNA reads TGTGCCAGCAGCTCAATCGTTAGGGACAGGGACTACGAGCAGTACTTC.

A few counts support this clonotype. The rearrangement uses TRBV5-1 and TRBJ1-5; 9 nucleotides agree with TRBD1. This CDR3 spans 13 amino acids. V lost 3 bases to trimming and J lost 15 bases; unmatched junction nucleotides: 10. Germline V gene lookup returns CDR1 SGHRS and CDR2 YFSETQ. CDR3 sequence (DNA): TGCGCCAGCAGCTCGGAGGCCGGGACAGGGTTGCATTTT. Its translation: CASSSEAGTGLHF.

The V and J genes are TRBV29-1 and TRBJ2-5, with a possible D match to TRBD2 (5 bases). The better agreement between TRBJ2-4 and the DNA end casts doubt on the J call. The CDR3 has 13 amino acids. Germline CDR1 is SQVTM and CDR2 is ANQGSEA. CDR3: CSVGNREGNIQYF. CDR3 coding DNA: TGCAGCGTTGGTAACAGAGAGGGAAACATTCAGTACTTC.

The gene calls are TRBV4-1 and TRBJ2-6, with TRBD1 matching 8 bases. CDR1 MGHRA and CDR2 YSYEKL come from the germline V gene. CDR3 length: 16 amino acids. V lost 3 bases and J lost 4; bases outside the gene matches: 5. Here the CDR3 reads CASSQTGEWGANVLTF. The CDR3 DNA reads TGCGCCAGCAGCCAGACAGGGGAGTGGGGGGCCAACGTCCTGACTTTC.

The chain is built from TRBV12-3 or TRBV12-4 and TRBJ1-1; D is unresolved. Trimming shortened V by 3 bases and J by 9 bases, and 8 bases separated the two germline ends. CDR3 length equals 11 residues. The CDR3 DNA is TGTGCCAGCAGTTTCGCGGCACAAGCTTTCTTT. Translated, it gives CASSFAAQAFF.

The chain carries TRBV15 and TRBJ2-7; a possible D gene is TRBD1 (5 bases). CDR1 is LNHNV and CDR2 is YYDKDF in the germline V gene (reference sequence). The CDR3 has 15 residues. Trimming stripped 1 base from V and 4 bases from J, with 14 bases between. The CDR3 nucleotides are TGTGCCACCAGCAGAGGGAATACAGGTGGATACGAGCAGTACTTC. Translated, it gives CATSRGNTGGYEQYF. The full variable domain, rest sourced from reference TRBV15 and TRBJ2-7, is DAMVIQNPRYQVTQFGKPVTLSCSQTLNHNVMYWYQQKSSQAPKLLFHYYDKDFNNEADTPDNFQSRRPNTSFCFLDIRSPGLGDTAMYLCATSRGNTGGYEQYFGPGTRLTVT.

This clonotype was seen once. Written as DNA, the CDR3 is TGTGCCAGCAGCTTAGTGTACTCCTACGAGCAGTACTTC. As protein: CASSLVYSYEQYF. V gene TRBV13 combines with J gene TRBJ2-7, with D uncertain. Germline V gene sequence: CDR1 PRHDT, CDR2 FYEKMQ (reference sequence). V was pared by 1 base and J by 0 bases, with 4 bases between. This CDR3 has 13 amino acids.

The chain is built from TRBV19 and TRBJ2-6; D not certain. The CDR3 has 17 residues. The germline V gene has CDR1 LNHDA and CDR2 SQIVND (reference sequence). With 5 bases removed from V and 0 bases from J, the gap between germline ends came to 14 bases. CDR3 residues: CASSPQASFSGANVLTF. For the CDR3, the DNA is TGTGCCAGTAGTCCTCAGGCTTCCTTCTCTGGGGCCAACGTCCTGACTTTC.

V usage is TRBV6-5 and J usage is TRBJ2-7; TRBD1 might be the D (5 bases). V was trimmed by 5 bases and J by 2 bases, leaving 16 bases between them. This CDR3 is built from 15 residues. Germline V gene data show CDR1 as MNHEY and CDR2 as SVGAGI. Written as DNA, the CDR3 is TGTGCCAGCAGTCCCAGCCAGGGTGATACCTACGAGCAGTACTTC. This sequence encodes CASSPSQGDTYEQYF.

This chain links TRBV20-1 with TRBJ2-7; a possible D gene is TRBD1 (6 bases). Germline V gene sequence: CDR1 DFQATT, CDR2 SNEGSKA (reference sequence). The V and J ends lost 0 bases and 3 bases respectively, with 12 bases between them. The CDR3 has 14 residues. The CDR3, as DNA: TGCAGTGCTAGAGAGGCGTCCAGGGGCTACGAGCAGTACTTC. Protein product: CSAREASRGYEQYF.

This clonotype was counted a few times. This chain joins TRBV5-6 and TRBJ2-3; 11 bases map to TRBD2. V shed 0 bases and J 6 bases; nucleotides not matched to a gene: 6. Germline V gene data show CDR1 as SGHDT and CDR2 as YYEEEE. The CDR3 runs 16 residues. CDR3 residues: CASSLELAGVSDTQYF. DNA for the CDR3: TGTGCCAGCAGCTTGGAACTAGCGGGAGTCTCGGATACGCAGTATTTT. Filled out from reference TRBV5-6 and TRBJ2-3, the complete variable domain reads DAGVTQSPTHLIKTRGQQVTLRCSPKSGHDTVSWYQQALGQGPQFIFQYYEEEERQRGNFPDRFSGHQFPNYSSELNVNALLLGDSALYLCASSLELAGVSDTQYFGPGTRLTVL.

This clonotype was detected a few times. The chain joins TRBV7-2 to TRBJ1-2, with 11 bases lining up with TRBD1. CDR3 length: 15 amino acids. Germline lookup yields CDR1 SGHTA and CDR2 FQGNSA. V gave up 3 bases and J gave up 6 bases; unmatched junction bases: 6. This CDR3 is CASSFQPGQGDGYTF. For the CDR3, the DNA is TGTGCCAGCAGCTTCCAACCGGGACAGGGGGATGGCTACACCTTC.

J is TRBJ2-1 and V is TRBV9; perhaps TRBD2 as D (6 bases). The germline V gene encodes CDR1 SGDLS and CDR2 YYNGEE. Between the trimmed V and J ends, which lost 3 bases and 7 bases, there was a span of 17 bases. CDR3 length equals 15 residues. CDR3 in amino acids: CASSAFPGAGNEQFF. CDR3 coding DNA: TGTGCCAGCAGCGCGTTCCCCGGGGCGGGAAATGAGCAGTTCTTC.

This clonotype was observed a handful of times. The chain couples TRBV5-6 to TRBJ1-4; D remains unclear. The V gene lost 4 bases and the J gene lost 10 bases, with 17 bases spanning the gap. This CDR3 has 14 residues. The V gene's germline CDR1 is SGHDT and CDR2 YYEEEE. This chain's CDR3 is CASSPELGLGKLFF. DNA of the CDR3: TGTGCCAGCAGCCCCGAGCTTGGTTTAGGAAAACTGTTTTTT.

This chain connects TRBV10-3 to TRBJ2-7, with 8 positions matching TRBD1. CDR1 and CDR2 from the germline V gene are ENHRY and SYGVKD. This CDR3 has 13 residues. J gave up 5 bases and V 7 bases, and 7 bases lay outside the gene matches. DNA of the CDR3: TGTGCCATCACGGACAGGGAAAACCACGAGCAGTACTTC. This encodes CAITDRENHEQYF.

This clonotype showed up just a few times. This chain uses TRBV12-3 or TRBV12-4 with TRBJ2-5; 7 bases fit TRBD1. This CDR3 comprises 15 residues. V lost 5 bases to trimming and J lost 1 base; unmatched junction nucleotides: 7. For the CDR3, the DNA is TGTGCCAGCAGTCCTGTACAGGGGTTCCAAGAGACCCAGTACTTC. Translating gives CASSPVQGFQETQYF.

This clonotype showed up just a few times. The chain carries TRBV29-1 and TRBJ2-3; the match to TRBD1 covers 9 bases. Germline V gene lookup returns CDR1 SQVTM and CDR2 ANQGSEA. This CDR3 spans 15 amino acids. The junction had 9 bases not matched to a gene; V was cut back by 6 bases and J by 2 bases. The CDR3, as DNA: TGCAGCGTAGCCTTCACAGGGGGCCTCACAGATACGCAGTATTTT. It encodes CSVAFTGGLTDTQYF.

This clonotype was seen more than once but under ten times. The chain joins TRBV3-1 to TRBJ2-4, with 9 bases identical to TRBD2. The CDR3 is 15 residues long. Germline assignment: CDR1 LGHDT and CDR2 YNNKEL (reference sequence). After removal of 6 bases from V and 6 bases from J, the junction contained 9 bases not matched to a gene. CDR3 in DNA: TGTGCCAGCAGTTTCATAGCGGGAGATGCAAACATTCAGTACTTC. It encodes CASSFIAGDANIQYF.

This clonotype was counted only a few times. The chain combines TRBV7-3 with TRBJ2-3; 7 nucleotides line up with TRBD1. Germline values: CDR1 SGHTA, CDR2 FQGTGA. The junction had 6 bases not matched to a gene; V was cut back by 4 bases and J by 2 bases. The CDR3 contains 15 residues. CDR3 sequence: CASSSRGPPTDTQYF. CDR3 DNA: TGTGCCAGCAGCTCGAGGGGGCCCCCCACAGATACGCAGTATTTT. The variable domain in full, with the rest retrieved from reference TRBV7-3 and TRBJ2-3, is GAGVSQTPSNKVTEKGKYVELRCDPISGHTALYWYRQSLGQGPEFLIYFQGTGAADDSGLPNDRFFAVRPEGSVSTLKIQRTERGDSAVYLCASSSRGPPTDTQYFGPGTRLTVL.

The chain carries TRBV6-5 and TRBJ1-2; 11 bases agree with TRBD1. There are 14 residues in the CDR3. Germline assignment: CDR1 MNHEY and CDR2 SVGAGI. V trimming: 5 bases; J trimming: 8 bases; junction bases outside the gene matches: 7. CDR3 sequence reads: CASSPGQGAQGYTF. The CDR3 bases are TGTGCCAGCAGTCCCGGACAGGGGGCTCAGGGCTACACCTTC.